This T cell receptor beta chain was captured in a study of blood T cells in healthy people across ages. Study observations and caveats: Diversity was higher, and naive CD4+ cells more numerous, in long-lived donors than in aged donors. Per million T cells, TCR beta diversity dropped about linearly as age rose.

As to this clonotype: Antigen: not known.

Primed by a sample-barcoded 5' primer and a J-beta primer mix, a second PCR proceeded for about 7 to 11 cycles. Using its own MiXCR run on the 5' RACE reads, TCRdb lists one record per CDR3 protein. Of about 400,000 distinct CDR3 sequences detected, over 45% appear once; the ten largest clones hold 45% to 55%. CDR1 is MDHEN and CDR2 is SYDVKM in the germline V gene. With 6 bases removed from V and 7 bases from J, the gap between germline ends came to 16 bases. The CDR3 loop spans 15 amino acids. The V and J genes are TRBV28 and TRBJ1-6; maybe TRBD1 (5 bases). The source is a man aged 55 to 70 in good health. The specimen was blood. The DNA of the CDR3 is TGTGCCAGCAGCTCCCCTACGGAGGGGAATTCACCCCTCCACTTT. Translating it yields CASSSPTEGNSPLHF. Supplemented by reference TRBV28 and TRBJ1-6, the full variable domain reads DVKVTQSSRYLVKRTGEKVFLECVQDMDHENMFWYRQDPGLGLRLIYFSYDVKMKEKGDIPEGYSVSREKKERFSLILESASTNQTSMYLCASSSPTEGNSPLHFGNGTRLTVT.